The TCR beta chain described here comes from a study of glioma-infiltrating T cells. Study observations and caveats: CDR3 overlap between tissue and blood was very small. Above-expected tissue-blood divergence occurred in all gliomas, most in low-grade ones.

TCR alpha and beta CDR3 regions were amplified from RNA using iRepertoire nested multiplex PCR. Input was about 85-450 ng of tissue mRNA or PBMC total RNA. TCRdb re-called the multiplex PCR reads with MiXCR, one entry per CDR3 protein. Here the sample spans fewer than 200,000 distinct CDR3 sequences, approximately 30% being singletons. This clonotype was observed at least ten times. What it binds is unknown. Germline V lookup: CDR1 DFQATT, CDR2 SNEGSKA (reference sequence). The CDR3 consists of 13 residues. V was clipped by 6 bases and J by 4 bases, with 12 bases between them. The sequenced sample consisted of glioma tissue, nonneoplastic brain tissue, or PBMCs (not recorded which). This receptor was identified in a human donor with low-grade glioma or glioblastoma, undergoing nonglioma brain surgery, or in good health (not recorded which). V gene TRBV20-1 combines with J gene TRBJ2-2, with a tentative D call TRBD2 (6 bases). In nucleotides, the CDR3 is TGCAGTGCCTGGGGCGGGGCCACCGGGGAGCTGTTTTTT. As protein: CSAWGGATGELFF.